The 4 T cell receptor beta chains below come from one sample, sequenced in a study of cytomegalovirus exposure and HLA in healthy donors. PCR employed 60 Vbeta and 13 Jbeta primers. Libraries were prepared by immunoSEQ multiplex PCR; TCRdb keeps only in-frame clonotypes and omits some of them. This sample has 160,000 or so clones, with almost 80% found just once. Sample: PBMCs. The receptors were gathered from a man between 35 and 55 years old in good health and CMV-seropositive.

V gene TRBV28 combines with J gene TRBJ1-5; TRBD1 matches at 7 bases. V lost 6 bases, J lost 6 bases, and 11 bases stayed unmatched. Germline V gene lookup returns CDR1 MDHEN and CDR2 SYDVKM. The CDR3 consists of 15 residues. The CDR3 here is CASSAYGRGPQPQHF. The CDR3 DNA follows: TGTGCCAGCAGCGCCTACGGGAGGGGGCCTCAGCCCCAGCATTTT.

This clone was counted once. V and J are TRBV27 and TRBJ2-6; D perhaps matches TRBD1 (6 bases). The germline V gene has CDR1 MNHEY and CDR2 SMNVEV (reference sequence). This CDR3 spans 16 amino acids. The V gene lost 5 bases and the J gene lost 3 bases, with 14 bases spanning the gap. The CDR3 coding sequence is TGTGCCAGCAGTCCTCTGGGGGCTAGTGGGGCCAACGTCCTGACTTTC. Translated: CASSPLGASGANVLTF. The entire variable domain, with the rest obtained from reference TRBV27 and TRBJ2-6, is as follows: EAQVTQNPRYLITVTGKKLTVTCSQNMNHEYMSWYRQDPGLGLRQIYYSMNVEVTDKGDVPEGYKVSRKEKRNFPLILESPSPNQTSLYFCASSPLGASGANVLTFGAGSRLTVL.

This clone was seen more than once but under ten times. This chain uses TRBV6-5 with TRBJ1-6; D ambiguous. V was trimmed by 9 bases and J by 4 bases, leaving 10 bases between them. The CDR3 is made up of 13 amino acids. Germline CDR1 reads MNHEY; CDR2 reads SVGAGI. The chain's CDR3 is CASCSRYNSPLHF. CDR3 bases: TGTGCCAGTTGTAGCAGATATAATTCACCCCTCCACTTT.

The V gene is TRBV6-5, the J gene TRBJ2-7, with a tentative D call TRBD1 (6 bases). V dropped 5 bases and J dropped 3 bases, with 17 bases sitting between them. The CDR3 is 15 residues long. Germline values: CDR1 MNHEY, CDR2 SVGAGI. The CDR3 DNA follows: TGTGCCAGCAGTGGCCGGGACAACTCCTTCTACGAGCAGTACTTC. Amino acids: CASSGRDNSFYEQYF.